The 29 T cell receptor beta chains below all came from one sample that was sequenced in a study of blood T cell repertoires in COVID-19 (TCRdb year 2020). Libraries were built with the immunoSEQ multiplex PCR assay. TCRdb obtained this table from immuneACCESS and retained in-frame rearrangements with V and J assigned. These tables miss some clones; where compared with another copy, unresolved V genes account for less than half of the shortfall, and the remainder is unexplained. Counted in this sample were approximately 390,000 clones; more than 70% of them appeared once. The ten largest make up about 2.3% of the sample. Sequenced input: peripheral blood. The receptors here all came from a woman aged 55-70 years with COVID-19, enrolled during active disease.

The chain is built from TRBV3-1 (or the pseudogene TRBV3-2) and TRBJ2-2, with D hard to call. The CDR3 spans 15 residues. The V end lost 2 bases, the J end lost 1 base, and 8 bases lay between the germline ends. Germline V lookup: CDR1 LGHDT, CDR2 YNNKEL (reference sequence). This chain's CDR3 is CASSQHSQNTGELFF. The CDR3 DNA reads TGTGCCAGCAGCCAACACAGCCAGAACACCGGGGAGCTGTTTTTT.

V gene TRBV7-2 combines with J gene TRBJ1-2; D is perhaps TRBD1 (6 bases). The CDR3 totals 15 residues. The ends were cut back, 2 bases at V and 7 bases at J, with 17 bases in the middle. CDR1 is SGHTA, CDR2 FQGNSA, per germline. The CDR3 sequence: CASSLNTGKMSGYTF. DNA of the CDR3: TGTGCCAGCAGCTTAAATACAGGGAAGATGAGTGGCTACACCTTC.

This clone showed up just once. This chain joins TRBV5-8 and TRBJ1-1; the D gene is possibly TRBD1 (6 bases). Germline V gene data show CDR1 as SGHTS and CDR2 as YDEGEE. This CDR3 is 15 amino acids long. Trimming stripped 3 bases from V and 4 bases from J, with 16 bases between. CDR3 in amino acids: CASSWGLGVSTEAFF. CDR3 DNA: TGTGCCAGCAGCTGGGGGCTAGGGGTTTCCACTGAAGCTTTCTTT.

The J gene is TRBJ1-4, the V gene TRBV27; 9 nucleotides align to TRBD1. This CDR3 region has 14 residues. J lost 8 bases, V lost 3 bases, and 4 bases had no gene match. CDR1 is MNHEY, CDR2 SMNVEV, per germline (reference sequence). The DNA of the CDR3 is TGTGCCAGCAGTTTCTCCGGGACAGGGGAAAAACTGTTTTTT. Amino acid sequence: CASSFSGTGEKLFF.

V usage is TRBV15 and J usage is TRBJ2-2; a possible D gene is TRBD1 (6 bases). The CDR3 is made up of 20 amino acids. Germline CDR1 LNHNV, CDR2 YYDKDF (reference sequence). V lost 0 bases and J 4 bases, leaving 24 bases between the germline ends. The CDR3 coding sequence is TGTGCCACCAGCAGAGACCCCCCGCGTAGGGGGAATGCACCCACCGGGGAGCTGTTTTTT. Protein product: CATSRDPPRRGNAPTGELFF.

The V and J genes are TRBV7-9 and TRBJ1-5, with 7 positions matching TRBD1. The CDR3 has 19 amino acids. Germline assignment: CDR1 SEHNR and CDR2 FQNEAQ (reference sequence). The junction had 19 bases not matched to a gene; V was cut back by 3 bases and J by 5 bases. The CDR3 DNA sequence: TGTGCCAGCAGCTTTTTTCCCACCCGGGACAGCAGAACTGATCAGCCCCAGCATTTT. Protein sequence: CASSFFPTRDSRTDQPQHF.

The CDR3 reads CASSLDDTYHTDTQYF. CDR3 sequence (DNA): TGCGCCAGCAGCCTGGATGACACTTACCACACAGATACGCAGTATTTT. The V gene is TRBV5-1, the J gene TRBJ2-3; D gene ambiguous. Trimming removed 4 bases at V and 2 bases at J, with 17 bases between. Germline assignment: CDR1 SGHRS and CDR2 YFSETQ. The CDR3 consists of 16 residues.

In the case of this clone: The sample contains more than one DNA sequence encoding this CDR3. DNA of the CDR3: TGCGCCAGCAGCTTGCAGGGTTCCTCCTATAATTCACCCCTCCACTTT. Protein product: CASSLQGSSYNSPLHF. The chain carries TRBV5-1 and TRBJ1-6; TRBD1 might be the D (5 bases). This CDR3 comprises 16 residues. CDR1 and CDR2 (germline): SGHRS, YFSETQ. The V and J ends lost 1 base and 0 bases respectively, with 8 bases between them.

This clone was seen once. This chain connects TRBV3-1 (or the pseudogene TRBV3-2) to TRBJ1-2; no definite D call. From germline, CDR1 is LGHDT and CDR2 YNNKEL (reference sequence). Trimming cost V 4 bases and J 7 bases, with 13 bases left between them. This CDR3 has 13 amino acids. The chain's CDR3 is CASSPGGRGGYTF. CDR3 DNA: TGTGCCAGCAGCCCGGGAGGGCGCGGTGGCTACACCTTC.

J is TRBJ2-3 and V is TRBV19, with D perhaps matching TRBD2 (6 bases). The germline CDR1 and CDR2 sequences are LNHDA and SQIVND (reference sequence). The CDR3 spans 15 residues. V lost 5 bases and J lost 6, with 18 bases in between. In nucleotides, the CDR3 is TGTGCCAGTAGTGCCCAACTAGCAAAGTTGGATACGCAGTATTTT. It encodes CASSAQLAKLDTQYF.

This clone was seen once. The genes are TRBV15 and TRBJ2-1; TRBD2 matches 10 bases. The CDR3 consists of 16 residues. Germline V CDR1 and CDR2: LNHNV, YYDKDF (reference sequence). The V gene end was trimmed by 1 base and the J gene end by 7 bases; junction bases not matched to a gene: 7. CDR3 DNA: TGTGCCACCAGCAGAGGTCAAGCGGGGGGGGTGAATGAGCAGTTCTTC. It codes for CATSRGQAGGVNEQFF.

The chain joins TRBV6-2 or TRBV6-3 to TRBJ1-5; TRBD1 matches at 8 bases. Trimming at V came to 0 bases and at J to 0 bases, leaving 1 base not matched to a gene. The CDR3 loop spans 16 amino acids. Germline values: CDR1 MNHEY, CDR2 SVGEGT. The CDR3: CASSYSTGASNQPQHF. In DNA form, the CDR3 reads TGTGCCAGCAGTTACTCGACAGGGGCTAGCAATCAGCCCCAGCATTTT.

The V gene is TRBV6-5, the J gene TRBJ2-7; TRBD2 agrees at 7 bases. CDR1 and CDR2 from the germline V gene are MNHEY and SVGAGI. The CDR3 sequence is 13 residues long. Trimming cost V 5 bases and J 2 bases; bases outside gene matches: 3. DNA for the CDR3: TGTGCCAGCAGTCAGCGGGGAACCTACGAGCAGTACTTC. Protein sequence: CASSQRGTYEQYF.

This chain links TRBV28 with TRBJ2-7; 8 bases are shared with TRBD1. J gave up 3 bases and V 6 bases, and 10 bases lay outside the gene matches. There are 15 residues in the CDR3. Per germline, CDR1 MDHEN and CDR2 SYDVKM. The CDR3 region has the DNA TGTGCCAGCAGCCAAGGGGGACAGGCTTTCTACGAGCAGTACTTC. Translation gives CASSQGGQAFYEQYF.

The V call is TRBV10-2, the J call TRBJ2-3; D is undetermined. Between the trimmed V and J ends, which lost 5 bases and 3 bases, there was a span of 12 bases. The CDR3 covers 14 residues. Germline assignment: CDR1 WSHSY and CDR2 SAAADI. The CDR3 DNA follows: TGCGCCAGCAGTCAATTGGGCGCAACAGATACGCAGTATTTT. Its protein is CASSQLGATDTQYF.

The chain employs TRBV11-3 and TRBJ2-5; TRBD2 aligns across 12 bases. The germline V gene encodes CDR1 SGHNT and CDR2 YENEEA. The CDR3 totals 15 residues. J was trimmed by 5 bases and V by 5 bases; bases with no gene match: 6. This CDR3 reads CASSLQGLAGETQYF. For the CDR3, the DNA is TGTGCCAGCAGCCTACAAGGACTAGCGGGGGAGACCCAGTACTTC.

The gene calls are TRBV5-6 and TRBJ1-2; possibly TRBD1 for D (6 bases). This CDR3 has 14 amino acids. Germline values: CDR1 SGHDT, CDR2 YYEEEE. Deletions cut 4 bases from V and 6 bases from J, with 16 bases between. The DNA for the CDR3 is TGTGCCAGCAGCCCCCGAGTGGGGGGGCATGGCTACACCTTC. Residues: CASSPRVGGHGYTF.

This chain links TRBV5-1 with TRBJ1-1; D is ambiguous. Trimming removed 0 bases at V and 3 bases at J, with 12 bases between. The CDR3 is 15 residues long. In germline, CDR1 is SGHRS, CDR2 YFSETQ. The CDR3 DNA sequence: TGCGCCAGCAGCTTGGACGGGTTCGGGGACACTGAAGCTTTCTTT. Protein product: CASSLDGFGDTEAFF.

The CDR3 DNA follows: TGTGCCAGCAGCATGGACAGGGTAGGATCACCCCTCCACTTT. Amino acids: CASSMDRVGSPLHF. The chain employs TRBV5-6 and TRBJ1-6, with 8 nucleotides matching TRBD1. Germline V gene sequence: CDR1 SGHDT, CDR2 YYEEEE. The CDR3 runs to 14 residues. Unmatched junction bases numbered 7, after V lost 4 bases and J lost 10 bases.

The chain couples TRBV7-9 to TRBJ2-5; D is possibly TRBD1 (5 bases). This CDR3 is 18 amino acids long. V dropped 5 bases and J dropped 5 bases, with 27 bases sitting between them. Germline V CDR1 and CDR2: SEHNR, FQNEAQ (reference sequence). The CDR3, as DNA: TGTGCCAGCAGCCAGGCCCCAGGGCTCCTCCTGGGTATGGAGACCCAGTACTTC. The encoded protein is CASSQAPGLLLGMETQYF.

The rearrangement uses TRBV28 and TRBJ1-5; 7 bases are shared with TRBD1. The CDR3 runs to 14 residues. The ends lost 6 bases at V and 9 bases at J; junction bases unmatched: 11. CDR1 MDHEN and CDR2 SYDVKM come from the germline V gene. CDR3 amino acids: CASSPDRALPPQHF. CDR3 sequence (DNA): TGTGCCAGCAGCCCCGACAGGGCGCTACCGCCCCAGCATTTT.

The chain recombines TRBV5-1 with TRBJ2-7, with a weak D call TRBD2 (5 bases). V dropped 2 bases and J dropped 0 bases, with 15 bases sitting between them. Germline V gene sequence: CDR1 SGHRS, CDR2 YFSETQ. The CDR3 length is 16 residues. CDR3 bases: TGCGCCAGCAGCTTTCACCGGACGGGAAGCTCCTACGAGCAGTACTTC. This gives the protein CASSFHRTGSSYEQYF. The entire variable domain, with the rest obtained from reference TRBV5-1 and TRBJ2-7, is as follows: KAGVTQTPRYLIKTRGQQVTLSCSPISGHRSVSWYQQTPGQGLQFLFEYFSETQRNKGNFPGRFSGRQFSNSRSEMNVSTLELGDSALYLCASSFHRTGSSYEQYFGPGTRLTVT.

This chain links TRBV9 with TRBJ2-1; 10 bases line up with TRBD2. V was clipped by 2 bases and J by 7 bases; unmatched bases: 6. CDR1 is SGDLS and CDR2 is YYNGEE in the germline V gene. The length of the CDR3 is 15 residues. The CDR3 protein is CASSVTSGAFNEQFF. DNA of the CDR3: TGTGCCAGCAGCGTTACTAGCGGGGCGTTTAATGAGCAGTTCTTC.

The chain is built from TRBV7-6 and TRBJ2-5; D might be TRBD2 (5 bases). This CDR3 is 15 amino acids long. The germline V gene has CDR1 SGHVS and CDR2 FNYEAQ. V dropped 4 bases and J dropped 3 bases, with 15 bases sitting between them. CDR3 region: CASSSGLLEKETQYF. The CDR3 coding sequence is TGTGCCAGCAGCTCCGGACTTCTAGAGAAAGAGACCCAGTACTTC.

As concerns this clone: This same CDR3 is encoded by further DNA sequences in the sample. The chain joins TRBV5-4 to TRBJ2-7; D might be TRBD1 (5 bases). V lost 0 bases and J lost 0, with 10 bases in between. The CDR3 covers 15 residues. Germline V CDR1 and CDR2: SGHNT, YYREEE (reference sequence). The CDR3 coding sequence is TGTGCCAGCAGCTTGGGGGGCAGGAGCTCCTACGAGCAGTACTTC. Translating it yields CASSLGGRSSYEQYF.

In nucleotides, the CDR3 is TGTGCCAGCAGCTTCAGGGGCCGCGAGCAGTACTTC. Residues: CASSFRGREQYF. This rearrangement joins TRBV13 to TRBJ2-7; perhaps TRBD1 as D (6 bases). The CDR3 sequence is 12 residues long. Between the trimmed V and J ends, which lost 3 bases and 6 bases, there was a span of 9 bases. CDR1 is PRHDT and CDR2 is FYEKMQ in the germline V gene (reference sequence).

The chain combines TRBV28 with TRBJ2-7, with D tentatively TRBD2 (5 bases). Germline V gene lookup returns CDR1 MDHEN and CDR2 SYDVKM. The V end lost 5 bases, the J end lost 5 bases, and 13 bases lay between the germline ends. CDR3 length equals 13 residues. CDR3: CASSTLVRDEQYF. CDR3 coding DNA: TGTGCCAGCAGTACACTAGTAAGGGACGAGCAGTACTTC.

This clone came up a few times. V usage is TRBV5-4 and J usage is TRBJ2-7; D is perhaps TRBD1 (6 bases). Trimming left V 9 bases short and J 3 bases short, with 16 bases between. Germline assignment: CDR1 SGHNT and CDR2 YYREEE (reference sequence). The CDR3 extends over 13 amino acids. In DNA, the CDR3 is TGTGCCACCCTGGACAGTTTTAACTACGAGCAGTACTTC. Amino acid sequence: CATLDSFNYEQYF. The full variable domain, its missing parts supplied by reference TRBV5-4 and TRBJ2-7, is ETGVTQSPTHLIKTRGQQVTLRCSSQSGHNTVSWYQQALGQGPQFIFQYYREEENGRGNFPPRFSGLQFPNYSSELNVNALELDDSALYLCATLDSFNYEQYFGPGTRLTVT.

The CDR3 sequence is CATSRESNRGRTEAFF. The DNA of the CDR3 is TGTGCCACCAGCAGGGAGAGCAACAGGGGAAGGACTGAAGCTTTCTTT. V usage is TRBV15 and J usage is TRBJ1-1, with 7 bases aligning to TRBD1. The CDR3 is made up of 16 amino acids. In germline, CDR1 is LNHNV, CDR2 YYDKDF (reference sequence). The ends lost 3 bases at V and 5 bases at J; junction bases unmatched: 12.